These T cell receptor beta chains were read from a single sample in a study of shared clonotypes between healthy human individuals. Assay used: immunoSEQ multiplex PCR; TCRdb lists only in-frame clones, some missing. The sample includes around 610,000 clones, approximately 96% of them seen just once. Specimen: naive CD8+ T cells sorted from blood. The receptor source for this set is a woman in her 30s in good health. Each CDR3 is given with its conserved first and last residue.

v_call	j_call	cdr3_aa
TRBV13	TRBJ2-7	CASRPLGGGYEQYF
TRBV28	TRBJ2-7	CASSYAYEQYF
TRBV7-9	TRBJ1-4	CASSLPNEKLFF
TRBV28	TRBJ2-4	CASSLTGSSAIQYF
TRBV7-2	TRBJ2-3	CASSLWPRSTDTQYF
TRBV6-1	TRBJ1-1	CASSEERINTEAFF
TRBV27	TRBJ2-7	CASSLSAGTGSYEQYF
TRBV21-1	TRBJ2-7	CASSAGGGRIFYEQYF
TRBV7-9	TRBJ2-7	CASSKNYEQYF
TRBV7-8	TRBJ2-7	CASSTDRTYEQYF
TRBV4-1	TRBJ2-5	CASSQGTSVETQYF
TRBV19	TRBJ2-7	CASSMDRISSYEQYF
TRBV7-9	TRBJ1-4	CASSPSIGTEKLFF
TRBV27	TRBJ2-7	CASRGQNYEQYF
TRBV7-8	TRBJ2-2	CASSLVNLGQGRVGGELFF
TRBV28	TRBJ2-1	CASSSGTSSYNEQFF
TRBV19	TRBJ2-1	CASSRASGRPRDEQFF
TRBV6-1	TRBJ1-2	CASSRFPYGYTF
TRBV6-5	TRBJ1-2	CASSYGGGYGYTF
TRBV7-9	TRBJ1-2	CASSLGTGSNYGYTF
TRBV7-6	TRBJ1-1	CASSKRVPGVWSDTEAFF
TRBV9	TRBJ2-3	CASSPWTGEGTDTQYF
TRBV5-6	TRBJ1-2	CASSSNNREWVYGYTF
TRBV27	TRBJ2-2	CASGGGGPFSTGELFF
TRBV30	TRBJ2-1	CAWSVLAGLNEQFF
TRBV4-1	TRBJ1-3	CASSQERQGLEGNTIYF
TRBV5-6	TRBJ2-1	CASSLGDQHNEQFF
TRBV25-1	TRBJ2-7	CASSPRSSYEQYF
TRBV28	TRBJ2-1	CASSLWASGGSSSYNEQFF
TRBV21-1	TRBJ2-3	CASTHIWREGLDTQYF